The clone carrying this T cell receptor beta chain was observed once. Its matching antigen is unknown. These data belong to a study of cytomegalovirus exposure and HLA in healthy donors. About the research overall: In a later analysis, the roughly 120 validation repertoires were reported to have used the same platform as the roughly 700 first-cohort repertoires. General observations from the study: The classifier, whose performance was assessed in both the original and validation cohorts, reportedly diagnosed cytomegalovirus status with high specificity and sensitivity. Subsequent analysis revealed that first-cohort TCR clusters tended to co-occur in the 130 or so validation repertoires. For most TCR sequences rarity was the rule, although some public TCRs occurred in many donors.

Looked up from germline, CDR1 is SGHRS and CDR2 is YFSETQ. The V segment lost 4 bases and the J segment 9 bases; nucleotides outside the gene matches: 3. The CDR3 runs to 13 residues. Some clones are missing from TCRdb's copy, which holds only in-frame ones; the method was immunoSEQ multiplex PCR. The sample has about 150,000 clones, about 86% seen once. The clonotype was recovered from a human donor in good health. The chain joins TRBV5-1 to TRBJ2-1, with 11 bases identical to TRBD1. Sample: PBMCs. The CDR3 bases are TGCGCCAGCAGCACCGGGACAGGGGGTGAGCAGTTCTTC. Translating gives CASSTGTGGEQFF.